The next 18 T cell receptor beta chains were all read from a single sample in a study of blood T cells in healthy people across ages. The second PCR ran roughly 7 to 12 cycles with a sample-barcoded 5' primer and J-beta primers. TCRdb independently ran MiXCR on the 5' RACE reads; one entry per CDR3 protein. The table includes around 900,000 distinct CDR3 sequences, about 51% detected once. Sequencing used blood. All receptors derive from a woman aged 55-69 years in good health.

The gene calls are TRBV27 and TRBJ2-7; 8 bases align to TRBD1. CDR3 length: 13 amino acids. The J segment lost 7 bases and the V segment lost 3 bases, leaving 5 bases of the junction unmatched. CDR1 MNHEY and CDR2 SMNVEV come from the germline V gene (reference sequence). This CDR3 is CASSFGQGNEQYF. CDR3 DNA sequence: TGTGCCAGCAGTTTTGGACAGGGCAATGAGCAGTACTTC.

This clonotype appeared once. The chain combines TRBV10-3 with TRBJ1-5; 12 nucleotides match TRBD1. There are 16 residues in the CDR3. Germline CDR1 and CDR2: ENHRY and SYGVKD. J lost 3 bases, V lost 5 bases, and 5 bases had no gene match. In nucleotides, the CDR3 is TGTGCCATCAGTCCCGGGACAGGGGGCTTCAATCAGCCCCAGCATTTT. It encodes CAISPGTGGFNQPQHF.

The gene calls are TRBV25-1 and TRBJ2-5; D might be TRBD1 or TRBD2, each matching 5 bases. Trimming pared 3 bases from V and 4 bases from J, leaving 9 bases between. Germline CDR1 MGHDK, CDR2 SYGVNS. The CDR3 has 13 residues. The CDR3 DNA reads TGTGCCAGCAGTGAGTATGGGGGAGAGACCCAGTACTTC. Translated: CASSEYGGETQYF.

The V call is TRBV6-1, the J call TRBJ2-2; D gene uncertain. Deletions cut 8 bases from V and 1 base from J, with 8 bases between. The germline CDR1 and CDR2 sequences are MNHNS and SASEGT. This CDR3 is 13 amino acids long. The CDR3 reads CASRTVNTGELFF. CDR3 coding DNA: TGTGCCAGCCGGACCGTGAACACCGGGGAGCTGTTTTTT.

This rearrangement joins TRBV20-1 to TRBJ1-5, with D possibly matching TRBD1 (6 bases). CDR1 and CDR2 (germline): DFQATT, SNEGSKA (reference sequence). This CDR3 contains 14 residues. Deletions cut 6 bases from V and 3 bases from J, with 15 bases between. The CDR3 DNA reads as TGCAGTGCCCACGTGGGGGACAACAATCAGCCCCAGCATTTT. Its protein product is CSAHVGDNNQPQHF.

This sequence joins TRBV5-5 and TRBJ1-2; D gene ambiguous. The germline V gene encodes CDR1 SGHKS and CDR2 YYEKEE (reference sequence). Trimming removed 0 bases from V and 1 base from J, with 10 bases in between. CDR3 size: 15 residues. The CDR3 reads CASSLVAHINYGYTF. The CDR3 DNA reads TGTGCCAGCAGCTTGGTGGCGCATATTAACTATGGCTACACCTTC.

The V call is TRBV7-2, the J call TRBJ2-5; D gene ambiguous. The V end lost 6 bases, the J end lost 4 bases, and 9 bases lay between the germline ends. CDR3 length: 12 amino acids. CDR1 is SGHTA, CDR2 FQGNSA, per germline. CDR3 protein: CASSSFGETQYF. DNA for the CDR3: TGTGCCAGCAGTTCATTCGGAGAGACCCAGTACTTC.

V usage is TRBV29-1 and J usage is TRBJ2-1, with D maybe TRBD2 (7 bases). The closer fit of TRBJ2-7 to the DNA end suggests the J call may be wrong. This CDR3 comprises 12 residues. Germline V gene data show CDR1 as SQVTM and CDR2 as ANQGSEA. The DNA of the CDR3 is TGCAGCGTTGTGGGGGGGCTACGAGAGCAGTACTTC. Amino acid sequence: CSVVGGLREQYF.

The rearrangement uses TRBV7-3 and TRBJ2-1, with 11 bases fitting TRBD1. J lost 9 bases, V lost 5 bases, and 6 bases had no gene match. The CDR3 covers 14 residues. Per the germline V gene, CDR1 is SGHTA and CDR2 is FQGTGA. This CDR3 reads CASSPDRGLGEQFF. CDR3 in DNA: TGTGCCAGCAGCCCGGACAGGGGGCTCGGTGAGCAGTTCTTC.

J is TRBJ2-1 and V is TRBV11-2, with 14 bases aligning to TRBD2. Trimming at V came to 5 bases and at J to 7 bases, leaving 22 bases not matched to a gene. This CDR3 has 21 residues. Germline assignment: CDR1 SGHAT and CDR2 FQNNGV. CDR3 in DNA: TGTGCCAGCAGCCCGGGACGGTACGGGACTAGCGGGAGTAAGTTCTGGAATGAGCAGTTCTTC. It codes for CASSPGRYGTSGSKFWNEQFF.

This clonotype turned up a few times. This chain uses TRBV7-2 with TRBJ2-1, with TRBD2 as a possible D gene (5 bases). CDR1 is SGHTA and CDR2 is FQGNSA in the germline V gene. With 0 bases removed from V and 7 bases from J, the gap between germline ends came to 13 bases. CDR3 length equals 15 residues. CDR3 sequence: CASSLAGDPVNEQFF. In DNA form, the CDR3 reads TGTGCCAGCAGCTTAGCGGGAGACCCCGTGAATGAGCAGTTCTTC.

Concerning this clonotype: This may stem from a read error, because a much larger clone lies one nucleotide away. The chain uses TRBV7-2 and TRBJ2-7; the D gene is possibly TRBD1 (9 bases). Trimming pared 5 bases from V and 4 bases from J, leaving 21 bases between. The germline gives CDR1 SGHTA, CDR2 FQGNSA. There are 16 residues in the CDR3. The CDR3: CASSRGTRDRAYEQYF. The CDR3 DNA sequence: TGTGCCAGCAGCCGGGGGACTAGGGACAGGGCGTACGAGCAGTACTTC.

The chain joins TRBV20-1 to TRBJ2-3, with TRBD2 as a possible D gene (5 bases). The CDR3 is 15 amino acids. V lost 3 bases, J lost 0 bases, and 13 bases lay in between. CDR1 DFQATT and CDR2 SNEGSKA come from the germline V gene (reference sequence). CDR3 residues: CSASRESPSTDTQYF. CDR3 sequence (DNA): TGCAGTGCTAGTAGGGAGAGCCCTAGCACAGATACGCAGTATTTT.

This clonotype was observed a handful of times. This chain connects TRBV27 to TRBJ2-7, with a tentative D call TRBD2 (7 bases). V lost 2 bases and J lost 5, with 16 bases in between. Germline loops: CDR1 MNHEY, CDR2 SMNVEV (reference sequence). The CDR3 extends over 15 amino acids. The CDR3 DNA reads as TGTGCCAGCAGTTTACGGCGGGGGCAGAAAGACGAGCAGTACTTC. Translation: CASSLRRGQKDEQYF.

Turning to this clonotype: A much larger clonotype is one base distant, so this may be a read error. The V gene is TRBV29-1, the J gene TRBJ2-7; TRBD1 or TRBD2 may be the D gene (5 bases each). Trimming removed 7 bases at V and 7 bases at J, with 14 bases between. The V gene's germline CDR1 is SQVTM and CDR2 ANQGSEA. The CDR3 has 11 amino acids. CDR3 in amino acids: CSGGTRDEQYF. CDR3 bases: TGCAGCGGGGGGACCAGGGATGAGCAGTACTTC.

This clonotype was counted once. This chain links TRBV3-1 with TRBJ2-1, with TRBD1 matching over 9 bases. V was pared by 4 bases and J by 15 bases, with 7 bases of the junction left unmatched. The CDR3 spans 12 residues. Germline CDR1 LGHDT, CDR2 YNNKEL (reference sequence). CDR3 region: CASSLLQGARFF. CDR3 nucleotide sequence: TGTGCCAGCAGCCTACTACAGGGGGCGCGGTTCTTC.

This clonotype was counted a few times. The rearrangement links TRBV13 to TRBJ2-7; 9 bases are shared with TRBD2. Germline assignment: CDR1 PRHDT and CDR2 FYEKMQ (reference sequence). The CDR3 sequence is 17 residues long. The ends lost 5 bases at V and 4 bases at J; junction bases unmatched: 15. DNA of the CDR3: TGTGCCAGCAGCCTTAGTCCAAACCTAGCGGGGAGTTACGAGCAGTACTTC. Translating gives CASSLSPNLAGSYEQYF. Using reference TRBV13 and TRBJ2-7 for the parts outside the CDR3, the full variable domain is AAGVIQSPRHLIKEKRETATLKCYPIPRHDTVYWYQQGPGQDPQFLISFYEKMQSDKGSIPDRFSAQQFSDYHSELNMSSLELGDSALYFCASSLSPNLAGSYEQYFGPGTRLTVT.

This chain uses TRBV20-1 with TRBJ2-5, with D possibly being TRBD1 or TRBD2 (7 bases each). CDR3 length: 16 residues. Trimming cost V 5 bases and J 3 bases, with 22 bases left between them. Germline V CDR1 and CDR2: DFQATT, SNEGSKA (reference sequence). CDR3 sequence: CSAPGTERGGKETQYF. The CDR3 DNA is TGCAGTGCTCCCGGGACAGAGAGGGGGGGCAAAGAGACCCAGTACTTC.